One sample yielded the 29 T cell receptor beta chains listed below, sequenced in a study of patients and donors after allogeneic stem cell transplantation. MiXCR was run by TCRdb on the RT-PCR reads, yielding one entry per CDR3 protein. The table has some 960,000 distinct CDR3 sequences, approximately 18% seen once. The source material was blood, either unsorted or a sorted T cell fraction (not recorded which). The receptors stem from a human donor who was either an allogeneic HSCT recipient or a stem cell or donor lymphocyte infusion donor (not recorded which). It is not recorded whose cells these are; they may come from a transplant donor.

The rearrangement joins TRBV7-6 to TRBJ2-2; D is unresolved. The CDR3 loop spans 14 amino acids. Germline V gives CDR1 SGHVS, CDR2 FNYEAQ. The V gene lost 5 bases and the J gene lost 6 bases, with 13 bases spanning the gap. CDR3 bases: TGTGCCAGCAGCCAAATTCTAGAAGCCGGGGAGCTGTTTTTT. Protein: CASSQILEAGELFF. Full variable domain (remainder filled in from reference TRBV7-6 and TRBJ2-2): GAGVSQSPRYKVTKRGQDVALRCDPISGHVSLYWYRQALGQGPEFLTYFNYEAQQDKSGLPNDRFSAERPEGSISTLTIQRTEQRDSAMYRCASSQILEAGELFFGEGSRLTVL.

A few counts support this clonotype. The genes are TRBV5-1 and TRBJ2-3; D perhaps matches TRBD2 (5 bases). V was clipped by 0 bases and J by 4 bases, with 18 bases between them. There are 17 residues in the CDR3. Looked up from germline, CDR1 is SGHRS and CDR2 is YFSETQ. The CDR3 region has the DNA TGCGCCAGCAGCTTGGCTTTGGACTCGGCTTTCGCAGATACGCAGTATTTT. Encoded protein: CASSLALDSAFADTQYF.

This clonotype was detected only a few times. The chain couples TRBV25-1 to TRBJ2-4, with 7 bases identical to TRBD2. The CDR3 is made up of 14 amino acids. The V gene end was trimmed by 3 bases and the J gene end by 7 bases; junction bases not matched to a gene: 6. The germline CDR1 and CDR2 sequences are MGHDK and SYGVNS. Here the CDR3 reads CASSEGRRGNIQYF. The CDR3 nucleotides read TGTGCCAGCAGTGAGGGACGGCGGGGGAACATTCAGTACTTC.

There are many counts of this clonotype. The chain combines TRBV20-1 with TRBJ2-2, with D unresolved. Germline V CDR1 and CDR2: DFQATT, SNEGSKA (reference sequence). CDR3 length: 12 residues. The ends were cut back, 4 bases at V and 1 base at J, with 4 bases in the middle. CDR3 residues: CSATQNTGELFF. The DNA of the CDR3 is TGCAGTGCTACCCAGAACACCGGGGAGCTGTTTTTT.

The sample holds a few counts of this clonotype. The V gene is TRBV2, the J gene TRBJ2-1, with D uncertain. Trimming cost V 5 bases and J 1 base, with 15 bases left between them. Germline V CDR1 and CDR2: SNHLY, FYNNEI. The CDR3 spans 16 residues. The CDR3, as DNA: TGTGCCAGCAGTAACGTGGTCATCGGGTCCTACAATGAGCAGTTCTTC. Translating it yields CASSNVVIGSYNEQFF. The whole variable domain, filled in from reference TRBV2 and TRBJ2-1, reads EPEVTQTPSHQVTQMGQEVILRCVPISNHLYFYWYRQILGQKVEFLVSFYNNEISEKSEIFDDQFSVERPDGSNFTLKIRSTKLEDSAMYFCASSNVVIGSYNEQFFGPGTRLTVL.

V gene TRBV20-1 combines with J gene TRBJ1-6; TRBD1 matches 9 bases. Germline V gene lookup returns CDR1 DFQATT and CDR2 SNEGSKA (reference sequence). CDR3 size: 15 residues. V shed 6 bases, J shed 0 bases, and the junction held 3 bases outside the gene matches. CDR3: CSARQGGSYNSPLHF. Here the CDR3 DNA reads TGCAGTGCAAGACAGGGGGGCTCCTATAATTCACCCCTCCACTTT.

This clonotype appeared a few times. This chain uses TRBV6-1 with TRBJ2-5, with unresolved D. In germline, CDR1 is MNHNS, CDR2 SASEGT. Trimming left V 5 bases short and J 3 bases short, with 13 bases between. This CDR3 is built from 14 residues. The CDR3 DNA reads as TGTGCCAGCAGTCCGTGGGTGACGAAAGAGACCCAGTACTTC. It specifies CASSPWVTKETQYF.

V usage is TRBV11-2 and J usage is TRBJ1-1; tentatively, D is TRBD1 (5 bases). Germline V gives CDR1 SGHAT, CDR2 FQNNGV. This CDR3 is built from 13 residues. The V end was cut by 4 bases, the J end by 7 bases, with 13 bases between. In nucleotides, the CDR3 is TGTGCCAGCAGCTCCCGACAGAAAGATGAAGCTTTCTTT. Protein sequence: CASSSRQKDEAFF.

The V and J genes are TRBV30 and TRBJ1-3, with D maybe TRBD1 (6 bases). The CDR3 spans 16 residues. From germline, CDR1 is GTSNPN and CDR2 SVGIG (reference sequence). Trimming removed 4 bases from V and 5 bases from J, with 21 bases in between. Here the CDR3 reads CAWNLEGGPWRNTIYF. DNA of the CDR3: TGTGCCTGGAACCTGGAGGGGGGTCCCTGGAGAAACACCATATATTTT.

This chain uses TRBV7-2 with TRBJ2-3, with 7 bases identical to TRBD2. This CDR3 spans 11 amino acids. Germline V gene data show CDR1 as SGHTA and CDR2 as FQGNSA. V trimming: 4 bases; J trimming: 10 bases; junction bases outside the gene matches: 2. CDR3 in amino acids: CASSSAGAQYF. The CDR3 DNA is TGTGCCAGCAGCTCGGCGGGAGCGCAGTATTTT.

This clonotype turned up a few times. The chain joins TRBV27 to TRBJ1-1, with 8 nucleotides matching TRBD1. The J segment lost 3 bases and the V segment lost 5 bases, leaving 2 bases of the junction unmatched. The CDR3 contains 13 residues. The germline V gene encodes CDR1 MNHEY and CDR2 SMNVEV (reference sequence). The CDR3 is CASSMTGDTEAFF. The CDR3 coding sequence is TGTGCCAGCAGTATGACAGGGGACACTGAAGCTTTCTTT.

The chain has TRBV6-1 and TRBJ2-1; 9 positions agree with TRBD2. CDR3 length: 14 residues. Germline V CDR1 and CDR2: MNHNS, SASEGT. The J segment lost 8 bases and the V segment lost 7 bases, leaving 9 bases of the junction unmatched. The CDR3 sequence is CASMVASGTYEQFF. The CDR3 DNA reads TGTGCCAGCATGGTGGCTAGCGGGACTTATGAGCAGTTCTTC.

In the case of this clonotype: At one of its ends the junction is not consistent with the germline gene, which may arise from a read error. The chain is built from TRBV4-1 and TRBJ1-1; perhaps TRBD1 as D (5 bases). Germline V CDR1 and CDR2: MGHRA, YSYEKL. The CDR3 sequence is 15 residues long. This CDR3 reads CASGQGAGLNTEAFF. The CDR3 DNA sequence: TGCGCCAGCGGCCAAGGCGCGGGACTGAACACTGAAGCTTTCTTT.

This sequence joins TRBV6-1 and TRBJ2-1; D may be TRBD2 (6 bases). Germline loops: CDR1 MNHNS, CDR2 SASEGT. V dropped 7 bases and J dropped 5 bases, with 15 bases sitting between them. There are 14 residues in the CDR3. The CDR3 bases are TGTGCCAGCATAAAGGTGGGGGGAGACAATGAGCAGTTCTTC. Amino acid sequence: CASIKVGGDNEQFF.

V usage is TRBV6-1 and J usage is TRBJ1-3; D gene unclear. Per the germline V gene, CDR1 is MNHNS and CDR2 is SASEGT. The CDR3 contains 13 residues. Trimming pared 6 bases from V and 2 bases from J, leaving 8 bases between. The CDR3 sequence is CASRPTPGNTIYF. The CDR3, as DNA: TGTGCCAGCAGACCAACCCCTGGAAACACCATATATTTT.

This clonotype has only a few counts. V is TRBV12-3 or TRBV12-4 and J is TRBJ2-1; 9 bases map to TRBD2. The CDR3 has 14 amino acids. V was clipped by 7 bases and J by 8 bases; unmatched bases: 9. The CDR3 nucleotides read TGTGCCAGCATAAGGCGGGGGGGCCGGTATGAGCAGTTCTTC. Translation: CASIRRGGRYEQFF.

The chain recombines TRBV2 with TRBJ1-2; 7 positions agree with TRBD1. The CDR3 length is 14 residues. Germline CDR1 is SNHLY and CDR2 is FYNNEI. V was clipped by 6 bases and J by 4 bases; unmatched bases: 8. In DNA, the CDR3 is TGTGCCAGCAGCGGGGACAGCATGATCTATGGCTACACCTTC. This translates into CASSGDSMIYGYTF. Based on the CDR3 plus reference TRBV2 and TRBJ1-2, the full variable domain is EPEVTQTPSHQVTQMGQEVILRCVPISNHLYFYWYRQILGQKVEFLVSFYNNEISEKSEIFDDQFSVERPDGSNFTLKIRSTKLEDSAMYFCASSGDSMIYGYTFGSGTRLTVV.

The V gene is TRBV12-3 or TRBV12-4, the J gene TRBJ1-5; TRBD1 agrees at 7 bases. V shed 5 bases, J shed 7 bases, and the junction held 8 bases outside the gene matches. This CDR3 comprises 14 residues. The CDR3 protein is CASSTRDSPQPQHF. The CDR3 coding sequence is TGTGCCAGCAGTACCCGGGACAGCCCCCAGCCCCAGCATTTT.

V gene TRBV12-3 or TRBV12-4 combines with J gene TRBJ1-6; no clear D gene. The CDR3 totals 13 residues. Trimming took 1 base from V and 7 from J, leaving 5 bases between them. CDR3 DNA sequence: TGTGCCAGCAGTTTAGTTCAGAATTCACCCCTCCACTTT. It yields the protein CASSLVQNSPLHF.

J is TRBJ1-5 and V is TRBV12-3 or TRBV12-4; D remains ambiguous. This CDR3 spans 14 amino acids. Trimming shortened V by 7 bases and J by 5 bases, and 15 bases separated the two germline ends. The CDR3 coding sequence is TGTGCCAGCACCAAGTCACGGATCGATCAGCCCCAGCATTTT. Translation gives CASTKSRIDQPQHF.

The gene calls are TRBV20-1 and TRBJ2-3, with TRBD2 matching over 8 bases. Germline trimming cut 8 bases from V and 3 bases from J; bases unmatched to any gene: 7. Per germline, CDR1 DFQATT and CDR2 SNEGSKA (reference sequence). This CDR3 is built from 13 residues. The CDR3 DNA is TGCAGTTCCAGCCCTAGCGGGACAGATACGCAGTATTTT. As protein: CSSSPSGTDTQYF.

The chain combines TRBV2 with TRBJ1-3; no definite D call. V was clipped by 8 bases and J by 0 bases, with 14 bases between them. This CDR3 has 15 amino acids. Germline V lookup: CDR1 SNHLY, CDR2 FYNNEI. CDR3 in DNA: TGTGCCAGCGGAGGTGTACCCTTCTCTGGAAACACCATATATTTT. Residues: CASGGVPFSGNTIYF.

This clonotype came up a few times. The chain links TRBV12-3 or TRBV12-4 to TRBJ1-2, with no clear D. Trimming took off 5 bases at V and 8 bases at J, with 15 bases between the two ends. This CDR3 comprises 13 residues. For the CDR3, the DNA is TGTGCCAGCAGTCCTCGGAGGGTCAGGGGCTACACCTTC. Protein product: CASSPRRVRGYTF.

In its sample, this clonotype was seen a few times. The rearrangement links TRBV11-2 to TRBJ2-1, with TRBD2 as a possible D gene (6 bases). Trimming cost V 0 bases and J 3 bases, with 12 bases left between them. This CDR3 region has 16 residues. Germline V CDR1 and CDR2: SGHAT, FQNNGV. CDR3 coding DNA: TGTGCCAGCAGCTTAGAGCGCGGGAAAGGCTACAATGAGCAGTTCTTC. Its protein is CASSLERGKGYNEQFF.

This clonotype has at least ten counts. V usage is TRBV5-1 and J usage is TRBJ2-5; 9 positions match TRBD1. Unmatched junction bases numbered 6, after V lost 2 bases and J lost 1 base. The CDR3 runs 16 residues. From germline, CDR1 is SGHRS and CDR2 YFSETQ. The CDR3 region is CASSFLQQGAQETQYF. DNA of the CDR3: TGCGCCAGCAGCTTCCTACAACAGGGGGCCCAAGAGACCCAGTACTTC. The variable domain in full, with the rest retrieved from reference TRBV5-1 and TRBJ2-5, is KAGVTQTPRYLIKTRGQQVTLSCSPISGHRSVSWYQQTPGQGLQFLFEYFSETQRNKGNFPGRFSGRQFSNSRSEMNVSTLELGDSALYLCASSFLQQGAQETQYFGPGTRLLVL.

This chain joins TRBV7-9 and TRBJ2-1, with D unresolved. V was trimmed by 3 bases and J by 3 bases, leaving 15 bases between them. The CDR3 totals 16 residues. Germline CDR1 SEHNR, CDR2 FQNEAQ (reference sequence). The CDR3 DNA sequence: TGTGCCAGCAGCTTGGGTGAGGTGCGCTACTACAATGAGCAGTTCTTC. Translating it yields CASSLGEVRYYNEQFF.

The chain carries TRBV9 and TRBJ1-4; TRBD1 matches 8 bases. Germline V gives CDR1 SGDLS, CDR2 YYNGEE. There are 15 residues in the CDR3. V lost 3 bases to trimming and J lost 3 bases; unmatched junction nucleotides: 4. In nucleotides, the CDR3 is TGTGCCAGCAGCGAGTGGACAGGGTCTAATGAAAAACTGTTTTTT. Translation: CASSEWTGSNEKLFF.

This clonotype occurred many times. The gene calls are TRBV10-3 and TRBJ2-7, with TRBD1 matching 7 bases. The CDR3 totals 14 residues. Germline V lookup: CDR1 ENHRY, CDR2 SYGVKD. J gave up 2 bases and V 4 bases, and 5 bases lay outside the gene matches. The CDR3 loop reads CAISVRQGPYEQYF. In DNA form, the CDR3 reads TGTGCCATCAGTGTACGACAGGGACCCTACGAGCAGTACTTC.

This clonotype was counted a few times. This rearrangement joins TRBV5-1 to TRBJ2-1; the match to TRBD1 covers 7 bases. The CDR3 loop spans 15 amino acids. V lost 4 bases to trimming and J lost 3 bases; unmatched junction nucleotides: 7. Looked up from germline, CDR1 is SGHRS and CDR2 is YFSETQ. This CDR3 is CASSPGTVHYNEQFF. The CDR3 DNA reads TGCGCCAGCAGCCCAGGGACAGTTCACTACAATGAGCAGTTCTTC.